This T cell receptor beta chain was identified during a study of T cells in Graves' hyperthyroidism and ophthalmopathy. Regarding the study as a whole: Prediction of ophthalmopathy progression came a median around 6.5 months pre-onset. Blood held most thyroid clonotypes expanded above 0.001 frequency.

The TCR beta CDR3 regions underwent amplification using RNA transcripts as the source. RT-PCR in the first round (using the HTBI primer set) targeted the TCR CDR3. TCRdb reanalysed the multiplex PCR reads using MiXCR and keeps one entry per CDR3 protein. Of about 24,000 distinct CDR3 sequences in the sample, roughly 49% were seen once. J was trimmed by 0 bases and V by 2 bases; bases with no gene match: 0. CDR3 length equals 14 residues. Germline V lookup: CDR1 SGHNT, CDR2 YYREEE (reference sequence). This clonotype came up many times. Its antigen remains unidentified. The sequence derives from a middle-aged woman with Graves' hyperthyroidism that later progressed to Graves' ophthalmopathy. The rearrangement joins TRBV5-4 to TRBJ2-7; TRBD1 aligns across 9 bases. Sequencing used blood. CDR3 sequence reads: CASSLQGASYEQYF. The CDR3 coding sequence is TGTGCCAGCAGCTTACAGGGGGCCTCCTACGAGCAGTACTTC.